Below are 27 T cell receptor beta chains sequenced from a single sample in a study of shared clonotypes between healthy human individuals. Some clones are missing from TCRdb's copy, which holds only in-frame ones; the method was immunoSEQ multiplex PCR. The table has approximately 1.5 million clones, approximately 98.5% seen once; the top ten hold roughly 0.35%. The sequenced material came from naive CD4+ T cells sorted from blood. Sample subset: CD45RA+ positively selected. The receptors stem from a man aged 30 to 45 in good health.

For the CDR3, the DNA is TGTGCCAGCAGCGTATACCCCGGCACTAGCGGAACTATATACGAGCAGTACTTC. This translates into CASSVYPGTSGTIYEQYF. V usage is TRBV9 and J usage is TRBJ2-7; TRBD2 agrees at 8 bases. Germline values: CDR1 SGDLS, CDR2 YYNGEE. This CDR3 region has 18 residues. V was clipped by 1 base and J by 4 bases; unmatched bases: 16.

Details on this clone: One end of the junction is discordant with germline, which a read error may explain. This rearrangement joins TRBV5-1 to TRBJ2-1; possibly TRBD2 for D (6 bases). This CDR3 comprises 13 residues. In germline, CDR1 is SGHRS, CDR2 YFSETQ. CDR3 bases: TGCGCCAGCAGCTTGATGGACCTTTCCACGGGGGTCTTC. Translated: CASSLMDLSTGVF.

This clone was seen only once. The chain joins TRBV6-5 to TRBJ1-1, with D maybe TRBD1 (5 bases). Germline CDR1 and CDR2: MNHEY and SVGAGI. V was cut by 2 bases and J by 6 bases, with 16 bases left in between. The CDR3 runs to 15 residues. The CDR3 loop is CASSYEPTAEAEAFF. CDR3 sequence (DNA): TGTGCCAGCAGTTACGAGCCGACAGCGGAAGCTGAAGCTTTCTTT.

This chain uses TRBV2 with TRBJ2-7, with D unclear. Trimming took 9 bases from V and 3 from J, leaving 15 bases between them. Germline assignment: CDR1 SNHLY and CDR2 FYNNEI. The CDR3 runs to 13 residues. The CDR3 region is CASGYPNIYEQYF. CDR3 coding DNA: TGTGCCAGTGGATACCCAAACATCTACGAGCAGTACTTC.

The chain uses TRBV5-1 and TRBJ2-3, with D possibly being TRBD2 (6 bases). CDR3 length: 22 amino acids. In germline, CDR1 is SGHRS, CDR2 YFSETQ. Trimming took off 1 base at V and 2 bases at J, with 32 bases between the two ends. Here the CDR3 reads CASSLLRAGTFSSESTTDTQYF. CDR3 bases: TGCGCCAGCAGCTTGCTTCGAGCCGGGACTTTCTCTTCCGAGTCTACCACAGATACGCAGTATTTT.

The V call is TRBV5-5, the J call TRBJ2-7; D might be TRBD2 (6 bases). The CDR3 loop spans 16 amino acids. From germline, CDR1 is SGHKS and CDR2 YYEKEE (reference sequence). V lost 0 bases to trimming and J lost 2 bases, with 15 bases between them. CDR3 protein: CASSLGAGGVPYEQYF. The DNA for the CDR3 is TGTGCCAGCAGCTTGGGGGCGGGCGGGGTCCCCTACGAGCAGTACTTC.

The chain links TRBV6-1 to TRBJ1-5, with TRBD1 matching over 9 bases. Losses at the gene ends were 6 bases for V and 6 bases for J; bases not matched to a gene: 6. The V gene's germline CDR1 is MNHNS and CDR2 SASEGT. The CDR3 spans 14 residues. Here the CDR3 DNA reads TGTGCCAGCAGCCCGACAGGGGGTAGTCAGCCCCAGCATTTT. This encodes CASSPTGGSQPQHF.

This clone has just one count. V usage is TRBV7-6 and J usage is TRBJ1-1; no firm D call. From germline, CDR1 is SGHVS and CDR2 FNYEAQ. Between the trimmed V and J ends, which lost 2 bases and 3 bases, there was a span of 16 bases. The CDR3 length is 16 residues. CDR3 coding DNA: TGTGCCAGCAGCTTAACCGTCGGAGTGGGCGACACTGAAGCTTTCTTT. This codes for CASSLTVGVGDTEAFF.

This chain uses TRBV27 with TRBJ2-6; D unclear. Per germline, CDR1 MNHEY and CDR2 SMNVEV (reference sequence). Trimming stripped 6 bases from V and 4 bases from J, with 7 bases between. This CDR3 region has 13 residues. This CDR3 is CASSTRGANVLTF. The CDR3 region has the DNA TGTGCCAGCAGCACTCGGGGGGCCAACGTCCTGACTTTC.

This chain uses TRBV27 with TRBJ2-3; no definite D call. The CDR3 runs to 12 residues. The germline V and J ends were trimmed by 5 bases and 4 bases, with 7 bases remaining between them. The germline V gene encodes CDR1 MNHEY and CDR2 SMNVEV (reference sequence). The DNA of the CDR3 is TGTGCCAGCAGTCCCCTCCCAGATACGCAGTATTTT. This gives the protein CASSPLPDTQYF.

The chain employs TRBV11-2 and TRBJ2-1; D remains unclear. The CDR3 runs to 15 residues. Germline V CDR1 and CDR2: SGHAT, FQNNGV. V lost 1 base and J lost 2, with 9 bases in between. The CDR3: CASSLGVRTYNEQFF. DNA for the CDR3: TGTGCCAGCAGCTTAGGGGTGAGAACCTACAATGAGCAGTTCTTC.

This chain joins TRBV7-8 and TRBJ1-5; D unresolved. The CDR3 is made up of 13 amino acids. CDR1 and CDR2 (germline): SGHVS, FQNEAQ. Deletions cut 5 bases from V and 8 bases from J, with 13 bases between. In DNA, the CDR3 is TGTGCCAGCAGCGCGGACGGTTATGAGCCCCAGCATTTT. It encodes CASSADGYEPQHF.

The CDR3 DNA reads as TGTGCCAGCAGCTTACAAGTTCCGGACGAGCAGTACTTC. It is translated as CASSLQVPDEQYF. The genes are TRBV7-2 and TRBJ2-7; no reliable D call. Trimming took 2 bases from V and 5 from J, leaving 10 bases between them. Germline V CDR1 and CDR2: SGHTA, FQGNSA. The CDR3 is 13 amino acids.

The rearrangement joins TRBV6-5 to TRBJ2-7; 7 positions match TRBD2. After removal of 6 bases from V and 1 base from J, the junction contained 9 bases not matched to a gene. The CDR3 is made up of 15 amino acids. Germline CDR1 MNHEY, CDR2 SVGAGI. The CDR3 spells CASSLLGEGSYEQYF. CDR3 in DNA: TGTGCCAGCAGCTTACTTGGGGAGGGGTCCTACGAGCAGTACTTC.

CDR3 loop: CASSSLRGADTQYF. CDR3 DNA: TGTGCCAGCAGCTCTCTCCGTGGGGCGGATACGCAGTATTTT. The rearrangement uses TRBV7-9 and TRBJ2-3; a possible D gene is TRBD1 (5 bases). Trimming cost V 4 bases and J 6 bases, with 14 bases left between them. Germline CDR1 and CDR2: SEHNR and FQNEAQ (reference sequence). This CDR3 is 14 amino acids long.

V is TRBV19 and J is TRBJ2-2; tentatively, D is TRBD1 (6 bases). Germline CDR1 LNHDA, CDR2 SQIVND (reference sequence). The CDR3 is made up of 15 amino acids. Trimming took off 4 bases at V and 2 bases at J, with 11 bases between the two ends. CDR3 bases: TGTGCCAGTAGTAGACAAGGGGGAAACACCGGGGAGCTGTTTTTT. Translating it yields CASSRQGGNTGELFF.

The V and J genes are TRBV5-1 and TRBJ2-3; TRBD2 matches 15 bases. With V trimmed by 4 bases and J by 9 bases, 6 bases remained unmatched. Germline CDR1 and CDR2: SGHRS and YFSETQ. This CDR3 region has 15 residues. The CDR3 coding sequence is TGCGCCAGCAGCAGCGGGACTAGCGGGAGGTCAACGCAGTATTTT. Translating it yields CASSSGTSGRSTQYF.

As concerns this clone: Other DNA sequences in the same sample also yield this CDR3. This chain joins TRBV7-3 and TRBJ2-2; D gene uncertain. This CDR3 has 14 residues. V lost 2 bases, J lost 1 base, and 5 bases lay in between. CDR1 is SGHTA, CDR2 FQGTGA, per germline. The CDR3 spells CASSLRRNTGELFF. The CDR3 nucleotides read TGTGCCAGCAGCTTACGCCGGAACACCGGGGAGCTGTTTTTT.

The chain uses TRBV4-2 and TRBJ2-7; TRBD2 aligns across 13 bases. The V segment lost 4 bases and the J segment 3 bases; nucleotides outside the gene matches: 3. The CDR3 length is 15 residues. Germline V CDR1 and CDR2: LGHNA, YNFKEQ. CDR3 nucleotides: TGTGCCAGCAGCCGGGGGACTAGCGGGGACTACGAGCAGTACTTC. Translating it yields CASSRGTSGDYEQYF.

CDR3 nucleotides: TGCGCCAGCAGCTTCAGCAGCACCACAGATACGCAGTATTTT. Translated, it gives CASSFSSTTDTQYF. V is TRBV5-1 and J is TRBJ2-3; D gene ambiguous. The V gene's germline CDR1 is SGHRS and CDR2 YFSETQ. The CDR3 spans 14 residues. Trimming took 2 bases from V and 2 from J, leaving 9 bases between them.

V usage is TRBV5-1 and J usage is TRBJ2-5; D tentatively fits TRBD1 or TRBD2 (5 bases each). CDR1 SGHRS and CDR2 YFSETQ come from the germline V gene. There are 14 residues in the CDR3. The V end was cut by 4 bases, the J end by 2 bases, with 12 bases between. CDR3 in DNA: TGCGCCAGCAGCCGCACGGGGCGGCAAGAGACCCAGTACTTC. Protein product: CASSRTGRQETQYF.

The CDR3 protein is CARGAFIGETQYF. The CDR3 DNA reads TGTGCCCGGGGGGCGTTTATCGGGGAGACCCAGTACTTC. This chain links TRBV2 with TRBJ2-5; tentatively, D is TRBD2 (7 bases). V was shortened by 11 bases and J by 5 bases, with 18 bases between the two germline ends. Germline CDR1 and CDR2: SNHLY and FYNNEI. CDR3 size: 13 residues.

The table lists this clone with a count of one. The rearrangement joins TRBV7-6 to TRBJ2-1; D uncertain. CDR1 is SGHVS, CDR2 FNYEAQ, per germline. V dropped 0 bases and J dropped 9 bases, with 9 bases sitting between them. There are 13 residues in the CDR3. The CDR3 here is CASSLAELGEQFF. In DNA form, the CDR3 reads TGTGCCAGCAGCTTAGCGGAGTTGGGTGAGCAGTTCTTC.

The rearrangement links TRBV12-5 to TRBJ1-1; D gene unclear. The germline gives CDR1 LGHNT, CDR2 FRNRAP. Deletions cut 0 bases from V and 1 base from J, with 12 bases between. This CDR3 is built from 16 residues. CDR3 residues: CASGLVRGGGNTEAFF. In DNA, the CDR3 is TGTGCTAGTGGTTTGGTACGGGGTGGAGGGAACACTGAAGCTTTCTTT.

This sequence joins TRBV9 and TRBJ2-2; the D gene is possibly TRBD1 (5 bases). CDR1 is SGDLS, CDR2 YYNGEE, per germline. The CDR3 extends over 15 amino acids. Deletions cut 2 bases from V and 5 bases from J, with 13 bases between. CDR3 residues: CASSVGPLGTGELFF. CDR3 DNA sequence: TGTGCCAGCAGCGTGGGGCCCTTGGGAACCGGGGAGCTGTTTTTT.

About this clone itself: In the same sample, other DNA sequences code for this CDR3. The CDR3 sequence is CASSRGDYGYTF. CDR3 DNA: TGCGCCAGCAGCAGAGGGGACTATGGCTACACCTTC. The chain carries TRBV5-1 and TRBJ1-2, with a possible D match to TRBD1 (5 bases). This CDR3 is built from 12 residues. Germline assignment: CDR1 SGHRS and CDR2 YFSETQ. Trimming cost V 4 bases and J 3 bases, with 7 bases left between them.

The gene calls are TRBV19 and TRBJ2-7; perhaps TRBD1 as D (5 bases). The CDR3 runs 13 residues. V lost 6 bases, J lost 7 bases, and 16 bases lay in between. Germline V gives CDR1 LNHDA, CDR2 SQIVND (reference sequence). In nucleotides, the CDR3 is TGTGCCAGTAGGGGGCCGAGACTTGGTGAGCAGTACTTC. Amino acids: CASRGPRLGEQYF.